These 10 T cell receptor beta chains were sequenced from one sample in a study of yellow fever vaccine responses in identical twins. TCRdb processed the RT-PCR reads anew with MiXCR; each CDR3 protein has one entry. The table lists around 3,300 distinct CDR3 sequences, over 75% of them singletons. Sequencing used T cells from blood (PBMCs), unsorted or a sorted subset (not recorded which), obtained before or after yellow fever vaccination (not recorded which). These receptors were collected from a young woman who received the yellow fever vaccine.

The rearrangement links TRBV20-1 to TRBJ2-2; 9 bases are a match to TRBD2. The germline CDR1 and CDR2 sequences are DFQATT and SNEGSKA (reference sequence). Unmatched junction bases numbered 5, after V lost 0 bases and J lost 6 bases. This CDR3 comprises 15 residues. CDR3 amino acids: CSAREPTSGPGELFF. The CDR3 DNA reads as TGCAGTGCTAGAGAGCCGACTAGCGGCCCCGGGGAGCTGTTTTTT.

The rearrangement links TRBV4-2 to TRBJ2-5; 10 nucleotides line up with TRBD2. The V gene's germline CDR1 is LGHNA and CDR2 YNFKEQ. This CDR3 has 15 residues. With 4 bases clipped from V and 2 bases from J, the junction kept 4 bases outside the gene matches. CDR3 sequence reads: CASSPQREGQETQYF. As DNA, the CDR3 is TGTGCCAGCAGCCCCCAGCGGGAGGGACAAGAGACCCAGTACTTC.

The V and J genes are TRBV29-1 and TRBJ2-1; weak D call: TRBD2 (5 bases). Per the germline V gene, CDR1 is SQVTM and CDR2 is ANQGSEA. This CDR3 has 15 residues. V dropped 6 bases and J dropped 1 base, with 16 bases sitting between them. The CDR3 loop is CSVRNRLASYNEQFF. DNA for the CDR3: TGCAGCGTCCGTAATCGTCTAGCATCCTACAATGAGCAGTTCTTC.

V and J are TRBV29-1 and TRBJ2-3; D gene unclear. Trimming left V 8 bases short and J 0 bases short, with 18 bases between. There are 15 residues in the CDR3. In germline, CDR1 is SQVTM, CDR2 ANQGSEA. CDR3 coding DNA: TGCAGCATCGTGGGTCTTCTTTTTAGCACAGATACGCAGTATTTT. It encodes CSIVGLLFSTDTQYF.

This rearrangement joins TRBV18 to TRBJ1-4; 9 bases line up with TRBD1. Germline-derived CDR1 and CDR2 are KGHSH and LQKENI. The CDR3 is 14 amino acids. The junction had 3 bases not matched to a gene; V was cut back by 5 bases and J by 5 bases. The CDR3 loop reads CASSTQGANEKLFF. The CDR3 coding sequence is TGTGCCAGCTCAACACAGGGGGCGAATGAAAAACTGTTTTTT.

The CDR3 here is CASSMDQPQHF. DNA of the CDR3: TGTGCCAGCAGCATGGATCAGCCCCAGCATTTT. V gene TRBV21-1 combines with J gene TRBJ1-5. TRBV21-1 is a pseudogene. CDR3 length: 11 residues.

The chain carries TRBV12-3 or TRBV12-4 and TRBJ2-7, with 11 bases aligning to TRBD1. V lost 8 bases to trimming and J lost 5 bases; unmatched junction nucleotides: 2. The CDR3 has 12 amino acids. CDR3 amino acids: CASSDRGHEQYF. The CDR3 nucleotides read TGTGCCAGCTCGGACAGGGGGCACGAGCAGTACTTC.

On this clonotype itself: A read error may account for a junction end that differs from germline. This rearrangement joins TRBV7-7 to TRBJ2-2; unclear D gene. CDR3 size: 13 residues. The V gene's germline CDR1 is SSHAT and CDR2 FNYEAQ (reference sequence). CDR3 coding DNA: TGTGCTAGCAGCCCCTTATCTACCGGGGAGCTGTTTTTT. As protein: CASSPLSTGELFF.

The chain joins TRBV24-1 to TRBJ2-7; D remains ambiguous. Looked up from germline, CDR1 is KGHDR and CDR2 is SFDVKD. V lost 4 bases and J 2 bases, leaving 14 bases between the germline ends. CDR3 length: 15 amino acids. The CDR3 DNA follows: TGTGCCACCAGTGACACGGCAGGTAAAACCTACGAGCAGTACTTC. Protein: CATSDTAGKTYEQYF.

The count of this clonotype is one. The chain has TRBV11-2 and TRBJ2-5, with D tentatively TRBD2 (5 bases). The CDR3 has 16 amino acids. Germline loops: CDR1 SGHAT, CDR2 FQNNGV. V gave up 3 bases and J gave up 4 bases, with 18 bases separating them. The CDR3 sequence: CASSLEALRAGETQYF. CDR3 nucleotides: TGTGCCAGCAGCTTGGAGGCCCTAAGGGCCGGAGAGACCCAGTACTTC.